Listed below are T cell receptor beta chains from one sample, sequenced in a study of early T cells in non-severe SARS-CoV-2 infection. In TCRdb, the 5' RACE reads were re-called with MiXCR into one record per CDR3 protein. The sample consists of more than 50,000 distinct CDR3 sequences, approximately 10% of them appearing once. Sequencing input: whole blood. Receptors were obtained from an adult who was a healthcare worker with PCR-confirmed SARS-CoV-2 infection or an uninfected control (not recorded which). The CDR3 runs from the conserved cysteine through the conserved F or W. D genes are given only for firm matches. Size is stated for part of the rows, as once, few or many counts, or as a class when the clone is expanded.

14	TRBV12-3/TRBV12-4	-	many	TRBJ2-3	TGTGCCAGCAGTGAGTCTCTGAGCACAGATACGCAGTATTTT	CASSESLSTDTQYF
12	TRBV5-6	-	-	TRBJ2-7	TGTGCCAGCAGCTTGTACAGCGACGAGCAGTACTTC	CASSLYSDEQYF
17	TRBV13	-	-	TRBJ2-2	TGTGCCAGCAGCTCCCGGGTGAACGGGGGCCGGACCGGGGAGCTGTTTTTT	CASSSRVNGGRTGELFF
17	TRBV12-3/TRBV12-4	-	many	TRBJ1-1	TGTGCCAGCAGTTTTCGGACAATCCCGGCAGCGAACACTGAAGCTTTCTTT	CASSFRTIPAANTEAFF
17	TRBV4-2	-	many	TRBJ2-3	TGTGCCAGCAGCCAAGATCCAGCGGCTAGCTACACAGATACGCAGTATTTT	CASSQDPAASYTDTQYF
15	TRBV2	TRBD2	-	TRBJ2-7	TGTGCCAGCATTTCTCGTAGCGGGGAAGAGAACGAGCAGTACTTC	CASISRSGEENEQYF
16	TRBV5-6	TRBD2	few	TRBJ2-5	TGTGCCAGCAGCCGGACAGCGGGAGAGGGGTTGGAGACCCAGTACTTC	CASSRTAGEGLETQYF
16	TRBV25-1	-	many	TRBJ2-1	TGTGCCAGTAGCCCACGCGGATCTCCCGGAGGGAATGAGCAGTTCTTC	CASSPRGSPGGNEQFF
14	TRBV19	TRBD2	few	TRBJ2-1	TGTGCCAGTAGTTTCGGCGGGAGGGCCAATGAGCAGTTCTTC	CASSFGGRANEQFF
16	TRBV7-2	-	many	TRBJ2-2	TGTGCCAGCAGCTTAGGGGGCCAGGGCGGTACCGGGGAGCTGTTTTTT	CASSLGGQGGTGELFF
16	TRBV11-2	-	-	TRBJ2-3	TGTGCCAGCAGCTCGAGAGGGGGGCCTGGATTTGATACGCAGTATTTT	CASSSRGGPGFDTQYF
14	TRBV6-1	-	-	TRBJ2-2	TGTGCCACCTCTCTGGGGCCGGACACCGGGGAGCTGTTTTTT	CATSLGPDTGELFF
15	TRBV3-1	-	many	TRBJ2-3	TGTGCCAGCAGCCAGGTCAGTCAGGGGACAGATACGCAGTATTTT	CASSQVSQGTDTQYF
14	TRBV20-1	-	few	TRBJ1-1	TGCAGTGCTACCTTCGCCCGAGGGAACACTGAAGCTTTCTTT	CSATFARGNTEAFF
17	TRBV7-6	-	many	TRBJ2-5	TGTGCCAGCAGCACCATACGGGACAAACTATTGGGGGAGACCCAGTACTTC	CASSTIRDKLLGETQYF
14	TRBV11-2	-	many	TRBJ2-1	TGTGCCAGCGAAAGGGGGAAGTCCTACAATGAGCAGTTCTTC	CASERGKSYNEQFF
14	TRBV3-1	-	many	TRBJ1-4	TGTGCCAGCAGCCAGACAGGAGTAGGGGAAAAACTGTTTTTT	CASSQTGVGEKLFF
18	TRBV5-6	TRBD2	-	TRBJ2-1	TGTGCCAGCAGCTTGGACGGGACTAGCGGGAGTAGCTTCGATGAGCAGTTCTTC	CASSLDGTSGSSFDEQFF
13	TRBV5-6	-	-	TRBJ2-1	TGTGCCAGCAGCTCCCTCCGGGGCGGGGAGCAGTTCTTC	CASSSLRGGEQFF
16	TRBV7-2	-	many	TRBJ2-1	TGTGCCAGCAGCGCCCATGGGGCTAGCGAGTACAATGAGCAGTTCTTC	CASSAHGASEYNEQFF
13	TRBV7-3	-	many	TRBJ2-1	TGTGCCAGCAGCTTAGCGCGAGACAATGAGCAGTTCTTC	CASSLARDNEQFF
15	TRBV10-3	TRBD1	-	TRBJ2-1	TGTGCCATCAGCCGTACAGGGGATACCTATAATGAGCAGTTCTTC	CAISRTGDTYNEQFF
16	TRBV5-4	-	many	TRBJ2-5	TGTGCCAGCAGCGGTAAACAGGGATCAGGGCAAGAGACCCAGTACTTC	CASSGKQGSGQETQYF
17	TRBV9	-	many	TRBJ1-3	TGTGCCAGCAGCTTAGGCGGGGAGAGCTACTCTGGAAACACCATATATTTT	CASSLGGESYSGNTIYF
17	TRBV24-1	TRBD2	many	TRBJ2-1	TGTGCCACCAGTGATTTAGCCCGATCCGGGACTAGAAATGAGCAGTTCTTC	CATSDLARSGTRNEQFF
15	TRBV20-1	TRBD2	-	TRBJ2-3	TGCAGTGCCTACAGACTAGCGGGAGATCTAGATACGCAGTATTTT	CSAYRLAGDLDTQYF
14	TRBV3-1	-	many	TRBJ2-2	TGTGCCAGCACCCGAAGAGGAGAAACCGGGGAGCTGTTTTTT	CASTRRGETGELFF
11	TRBV30	-	few	TRBJ1-2	TGTGGCTGGACCGCTAACTATGGCTACACCTTC	CGWTANYGYTF
12	TRBV21-1	-	few	TRBJ2-1	TGTGCCAGCAGCACCTACTACAATGAGCAGTTCTTC	CASSTYYNEQFF
15	TRBV20-1	TRBD2	many	TRBJ2-3	TGCAGTGCGCTTGGGCTGGCGGGGGGCGGCGATACGCAGTATTTT	CSALGLAGGGDTQYF